This TCR beta chain was captured in a study of cytomegalovirus exposure and HLA in healthy donors. This CDR3 has 15 amino acids. Germline V gives CDR1 MNHNS, CDR2 SASEGT. With 2 bases removed from V and 4 bases from J, the gap between germline ends came to 14 bases. The PCR used 60 Vbeta and 13 Jbeta primers. Profiled with immunoSEQ multiplex PCR; TCRdb holds only in-frame clones, not every one. Altogether about 89,000 clones are present, around three quarters being singletons, with the ten largest covering about 1.4%. This clone was found once. The gene calls are TRBV6-1 and TRBJ2-5, with D hard to call. This clonotype originated in a male donor in good health and CMV-seronegative. The sequenced sample was PBMCs. The CDR3 sequence: CASSERPPPGETQYF. In DNA, the CDR3 is TGTGCCAGCAGTGAAAGGCCCCCCCCGGGAGAGACCCAGTACTTC.